This is a list of T cell receptor beta chains from one sample in a study of blood T cell repertoires in COVID-19. Sequencing used immunoSEQ multiplex PCR; TCRdb keeps in-frame clones, though not all of them. The data hold roughly 260,000 clones, with roughly 86% observed a single time. The sequencing input was peripheral blood. The source of these receptors is a woman aged 45-65 years with acute or convalescent COVID-19. The CDR3 runs from the conserved cysteine through the conserved F or W. Each record gives: clone size, J gene, V gene, CDR3 protein. Clone size is shown for a subset of rows, as once, few, many or a class of expanded clone.

NA,TRBJ2-7,TRBV19,CASSNGMHSYEQYF
NA,TRBJ2-1,TRBV2,CASSEGAGYLYNEQFF
NA,TRBJ2-1,TRBV27,CASSLDRGNEQFF
NA,TRBJ2-7,TRBV27,CASSLLDSYEQYF
NA,TRBJ1-2,TRBV5-6,CASSFPWANYGYTF
NA,TRBJ2-1,TRBV19,CASRPGGQNYNEQFF
NA,TRBJ2-7,TRBV4-1,CASSQEPGGQGYEQYF
NA,TRBJ2-3,TRBV27,CASSPPVSGGITDTQYF
NA,TRBJ2-5,TRBV19,CASSPGTGGQETQYF
once,TRBJ1-5,TRBV28,CASSFVRVYSNQPQHF
NA,TRBJ2-1,TRBV5-5,CASSPFGTVHNEQFF
NA,TRBJ2-5,TRBV7-3,CASSVTGVEVETQYF
NA,TRBJ2-7,TRBV27,CASTFLAGGPYEQYF
NA,TRBJ2-7,TRBV29-1,CSVEAGGLAYEQYF
NA,TRBJ1-4,TRBV27,CASQKTGGGPATNEKLFF
NA,TRBJ2-1,TRBV3-1/TRBV3-2,CAIQLGQNNEQFF
NA,TRBJ2-1,TRBV9,CASSAGVTEQFF
NA,TRBJ2-7,TRBV7-2,CASSLGPGEPYEQYF
once,TRBJ1-3,TRBV27,CASSGLRGSGNTIYF
NA,TRBJ1-2,TRBV5-1,CASSLDQGAGGYTF
NA,TRBJ1-2,TRBV2,CANRVYGYTF
NA,TRBJ2-5,TRBV3-1/TRBV3-2,CASSQAGGRETQYF
NA,TRBJ2-1,TRBV24-1,CATSDARTGARDRRALPNEQFF
NA,TRBJ1-2,TRBV12-3/TRBV12-4,CASSFRQFYGYTF
NA,TRBJ1-2,TRBV5-1,CASSQTGGKLYTF
NA,TRBJ1-5,TRBV25-1,CASTQGDNQPQHF
NA,TRBJ1-2,TRBV2,CASRGDRIYYGYTF
NA,TRBJ2-5,TRBV19,CASSIVSGVETQYF
NA,TRBJ1-4,TRBV7-2,CASSPDRGNEKLFF
NA,TRBJ1-1,TRBV5-1,CASSQDRATFEAFF
NA,TRBJ1-2,TRBV27,CASSLNQGFYGYTF
NA,TRBJ2-1,TRBV7-6,CASSRGWGGNEQFF
NA,TRBJ1-5,TRBV7-2,CASSLDRSGFNQPQHF
NA,TRBJ2-5,TRBV7-9,CASSPQGNLWKETQYF
NA,TRBJ1-3,TRBV11-2,CASSLLSARGDNTIYF
NA,TRBJ2-2,TRBV2,CASSLLGQGVGTGELFF
few,TRBJ2-1,TRBV18,CASSPPGTAYNEQFF
NA,TRBJ2-5,TRBV18,CASSPPTGGGETQYF
NA,TRBJ1-4,TRBV5-4,CASSPPGQGNEKLFF
NA,TRBJ2-3,TRBV27,CASSWLGKAADTQYF
NA,TRBJ1-4,TRBV19,CASSEGATNEKLFF
NA,TRBJ1-1,TRBV15,CATSRGLSGEAFF
NA,TRBJ1-2,TRBV18,CASSLGGHNYGYTF
NA,TRBJ1-1,TRBV7-2,CASSWADRPNTEAFF
once,TRBJ2-1,TRBV27,CASSISRGLLYNEQFF
once,TRBJ2-1,TRBV29-1,CSVMRGGNEQFF
NA,TRBJ2-3,TRBV27,CASSFIAGVTDTQYF
NA,TRBJ1-2,TRBV2,CASSVDTEGYTF
NA,TRBJ1-6,TRBV27,CASKEVGTGLSPLHF
NA,TRBJ2-2,TRBV10-3,CAISGEREVYTGELFF
NA,TRBJ1-2,TRBV25-1,CASGWGVYGYTF
NA,TRBJ1-3,TRBV28,CASSLWAGASGNTIYF